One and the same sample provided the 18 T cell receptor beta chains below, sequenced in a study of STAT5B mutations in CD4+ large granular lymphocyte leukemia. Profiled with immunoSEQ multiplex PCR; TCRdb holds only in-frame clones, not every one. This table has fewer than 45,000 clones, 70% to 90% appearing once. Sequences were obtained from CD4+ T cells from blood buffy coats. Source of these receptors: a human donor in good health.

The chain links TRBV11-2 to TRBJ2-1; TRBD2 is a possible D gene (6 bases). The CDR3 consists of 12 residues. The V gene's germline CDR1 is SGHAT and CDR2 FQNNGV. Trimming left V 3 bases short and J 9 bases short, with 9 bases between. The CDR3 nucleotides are TGTGCCAGCAGCTTGTTAGCGGTTGAGCAGTTCTTC. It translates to CASSLLAVEQFF.

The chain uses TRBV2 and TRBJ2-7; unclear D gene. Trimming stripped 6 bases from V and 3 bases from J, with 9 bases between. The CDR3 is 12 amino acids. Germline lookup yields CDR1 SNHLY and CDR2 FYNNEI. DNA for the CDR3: TGTGCCAGCAGGACTGACGGCTACGAGCAGTACTTC. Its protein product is CASRTDGYEQYF. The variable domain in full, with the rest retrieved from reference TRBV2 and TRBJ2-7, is EPEVTQTPSHQVTQMGQEVILRCVPISNHLYFYWYRQILGQKVEFLVSFYNNEISEKSEIFDDQFSVERPDGSNFTLKIRSTKLEDSAMYFCASRTDGYEQYFGPGTRLTVT.

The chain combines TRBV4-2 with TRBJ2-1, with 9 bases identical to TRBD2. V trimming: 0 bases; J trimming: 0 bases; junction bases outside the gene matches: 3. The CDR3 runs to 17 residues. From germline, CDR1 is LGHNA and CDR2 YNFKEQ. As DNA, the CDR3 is TGTGCCAGCAGCCAAGATTTAGCGGGAGCCTCCTACAATGAGCAGTTCTTC. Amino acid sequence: CASSQDLAGASYNEQFF.

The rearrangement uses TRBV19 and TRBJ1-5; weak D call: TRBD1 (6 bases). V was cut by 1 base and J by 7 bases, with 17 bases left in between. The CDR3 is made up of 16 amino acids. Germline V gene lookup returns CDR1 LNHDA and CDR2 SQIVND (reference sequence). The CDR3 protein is CASSIGVTGARQPQHF. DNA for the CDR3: TGTGCCAGTAGTATAGGGGTCACGGGGGCTCGGCAGCCCCAGCATTTT.

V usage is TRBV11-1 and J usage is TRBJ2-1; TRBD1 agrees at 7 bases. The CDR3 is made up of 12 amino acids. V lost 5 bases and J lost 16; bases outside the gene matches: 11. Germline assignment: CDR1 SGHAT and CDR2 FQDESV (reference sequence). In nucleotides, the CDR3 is TGTGCCAGCAGCACTAACAGGGGCCTGATTTTCTTC. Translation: CASSTNRGLIFF.

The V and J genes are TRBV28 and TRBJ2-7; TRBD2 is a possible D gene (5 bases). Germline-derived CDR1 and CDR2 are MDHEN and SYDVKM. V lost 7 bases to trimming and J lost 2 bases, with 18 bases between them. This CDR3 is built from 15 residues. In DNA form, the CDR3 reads TGTGCCAGCACCGGTCCCGGGATCGCTACCTACGAGCAGTACTTC. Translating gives CASTGPGIATYEQYF. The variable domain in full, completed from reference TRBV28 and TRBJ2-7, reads DVKVTQSSRYLVKRTGEKVFLECVQDMDHENMFWYRQDPGLGLRLIYFSYDVKMKEKGDIPEGYSVSREKKERFSLILESASTNQTSMYLCASTGPGIATYEQYFGPGTRLTVT.

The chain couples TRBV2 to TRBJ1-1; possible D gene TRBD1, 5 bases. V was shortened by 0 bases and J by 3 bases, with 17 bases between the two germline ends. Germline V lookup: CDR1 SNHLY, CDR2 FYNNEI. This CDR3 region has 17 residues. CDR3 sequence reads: CASSEALRGLGDTEAFF. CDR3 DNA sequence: TGTGCCAGCAGTGAAGCGTTGCGAGGGCTAGGGGACACTGAAGCTTTCTTT.

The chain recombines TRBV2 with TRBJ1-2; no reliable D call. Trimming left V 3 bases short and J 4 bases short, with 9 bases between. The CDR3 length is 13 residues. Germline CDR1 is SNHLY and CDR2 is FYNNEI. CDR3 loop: CASSDSRFYGYTF. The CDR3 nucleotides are TGTGCCAGCAGTGATTCGCGGTTCTATGGCTACACCTTC.

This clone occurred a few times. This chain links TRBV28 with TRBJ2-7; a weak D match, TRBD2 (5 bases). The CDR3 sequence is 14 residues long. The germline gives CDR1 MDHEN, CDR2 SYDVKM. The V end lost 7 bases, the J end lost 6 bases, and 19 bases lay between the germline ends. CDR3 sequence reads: CASTRRLLGVEQYF. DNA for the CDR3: TGTGCCAGCACTAGAAGGCTCCTGGGAGTCGAGCAGTACTTC.

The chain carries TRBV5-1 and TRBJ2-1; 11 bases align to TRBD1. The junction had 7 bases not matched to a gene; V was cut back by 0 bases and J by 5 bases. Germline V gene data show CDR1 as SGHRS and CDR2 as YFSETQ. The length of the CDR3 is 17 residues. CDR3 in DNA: TGCGCCAGCAGCTTGGAGGGTCGGACAGGGGGCAACAATGAGCAGTTCTTC. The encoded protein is CASSLEGRTGGNNEQFF.

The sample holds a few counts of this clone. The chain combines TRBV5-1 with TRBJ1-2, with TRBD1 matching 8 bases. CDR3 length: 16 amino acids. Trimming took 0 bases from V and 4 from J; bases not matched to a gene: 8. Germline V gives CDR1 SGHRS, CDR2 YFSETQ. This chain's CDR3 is CASSLGRTGLIYGYTF. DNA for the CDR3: TGCGCCAGCAGCTTGGGTCGGACAGGGCTGATCTATGGCTACACCTTC. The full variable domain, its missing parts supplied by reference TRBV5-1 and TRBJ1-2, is KAGVTQTPRYLIKTRGQQVTLSCSPISGHRSVSWYQQTPGQGLQFLFEYFSETQRNKGNFPGRFSGRQFSNSRSEMNVSTLELGDSALYLCASSLGRTGLIYGYTFGSGTRLTVV.

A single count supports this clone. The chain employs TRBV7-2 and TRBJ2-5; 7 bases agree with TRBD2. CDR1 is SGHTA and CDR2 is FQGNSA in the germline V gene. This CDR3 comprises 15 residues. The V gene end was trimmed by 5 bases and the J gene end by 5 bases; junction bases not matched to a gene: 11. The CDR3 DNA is TGTGCCAGCAGCAAAAAAACGGGGGGAAGGGAGACCCAGTACTTC. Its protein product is CASSKKTGGRETQYF.

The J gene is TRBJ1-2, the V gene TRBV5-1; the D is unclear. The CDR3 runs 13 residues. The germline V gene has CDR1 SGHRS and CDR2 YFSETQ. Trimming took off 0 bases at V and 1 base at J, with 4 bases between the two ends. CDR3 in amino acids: CASSLGVNYGYTF. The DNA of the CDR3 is TGCGCCAGCAGCTTGGGGGTTAACTATGGCTACACCTTC. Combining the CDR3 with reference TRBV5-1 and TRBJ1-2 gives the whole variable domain KAGVTQTPRYLIKTRGQQVTLSCSPISGHRSVSWYQQTPGQGLQFLFEYFSETQRNKGNFPGRFSGRQFSNSRSEMNVSTLELGDSALYLCASSLGVNYGYTFGSGTRLTVV.

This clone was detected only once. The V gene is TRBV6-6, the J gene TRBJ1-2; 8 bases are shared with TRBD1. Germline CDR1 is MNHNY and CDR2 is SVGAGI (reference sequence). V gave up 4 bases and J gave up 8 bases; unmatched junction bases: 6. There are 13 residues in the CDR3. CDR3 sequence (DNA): TGTGCCAGCAGTTTCAGGACAGGGAACGGCTACACCTTC. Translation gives CASSFRTGNGYTF.

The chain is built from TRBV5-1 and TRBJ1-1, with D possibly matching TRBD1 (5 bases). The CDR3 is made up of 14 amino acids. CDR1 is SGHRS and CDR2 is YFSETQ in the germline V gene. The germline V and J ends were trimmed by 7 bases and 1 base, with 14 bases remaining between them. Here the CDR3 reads CASSGGIENTEAFF. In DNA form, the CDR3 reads TGCGCCAGCTCCGGGGGGATCGAGAACACTGAAGCTTTCTTT.

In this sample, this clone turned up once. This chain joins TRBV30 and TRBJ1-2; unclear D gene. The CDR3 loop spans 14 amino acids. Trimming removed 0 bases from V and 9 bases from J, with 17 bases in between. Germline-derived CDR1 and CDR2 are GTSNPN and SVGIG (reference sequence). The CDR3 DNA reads TGTGCCTGGAGTGTAAACGGGCTAGTTGGGCGCTACACCTTC. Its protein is CAWSVNGLVGRYTF.

The CDR3, as DNA: TGTGCCAGCAGTGTATCAGAAACCCAAGAGACCCAGTACTTC. Its protein is CASSVSETQETQYF. The chain uses TRBV2 and TRBJ2-5; D not certain. The V gene's germline CDR1 is SNHLY and CDR2 FYNNEI. There are 14 residues in the CDR3. V was shortened by 4 bases and J by 1 base, with 10 bases between the two germline ends.

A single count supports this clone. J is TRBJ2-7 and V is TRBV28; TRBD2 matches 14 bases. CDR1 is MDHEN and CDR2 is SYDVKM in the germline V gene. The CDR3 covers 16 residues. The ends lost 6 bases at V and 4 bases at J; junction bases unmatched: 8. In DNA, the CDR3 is TGTGCCAGCAGGCCTCCGGGACTAGCGGGAGTTTACGAGCAGTACTTC. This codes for CASRPPGLAGVYEQYF.